Given below is one T cell receptor (beta chain) in context. The antigen is not known. This entry is derived from a study of shared clonotypes between healthy human individuals. CDR3 size: 15 residues. V lost 4 bases to trimming and J lost 5 bases; unmatched junction nucleotides: 6. From germline, CDR1 is MDHEN and CDR2 SYDVKM. Study results and limitations: Sampling used blood alone; tissue repertoires probably differ. Sharing of clonotypes among donors was expected to vary with sequencing depth.

Each replicate PCR on the sorted subsets used 200 to 250 ng DNA (around 30,000 T cell genomes). Assay used: immunoSEQ multiplex PCR; TCRdb lists only in-frame clones, some missing. The sample shows about 2.3 million clones, more than 80% of them seen only once. The rearrangement links TRBV28 to TRBJ2-4; 9 bases are shared with TRBD1. The receptor was isolated from a man aged 18 to 29 in good health. Some clones in this sample may be carry-over from other donors' samples. Sample: naive CD4+ T cells from PBMCs. Documented subset: CD45RA+ positively selected. DNA of the CDR3: TGTGCCAGCAGTTCGACAGGGGGTATGGAAAACATTCAGTACTTC. This gives the protein CASSSTGGMENIQYF.